This T cell receptor beta chain was identified in a study of blood T cells in healthy people across ages. General observations from the study: Naive CD4+ cell counts and diversity both ran higher in long-lived than in aged donors.

As regards this clonotype: Its antigen is undetermined.

A second PCR of 7 to 11 cycles used a sample-barcoded 5' primer and a J-beta primer mix. TCRdb reanalysed the 5' RACE reads using MiXCR and keeps one entry per CDR3 protein. Here the sample spans roughly 800,000 distinct CDR3 sequences, 25% being singletons. In germline, CDR1 is MGHDK, CDR2 SYGVNS. V was clipped by 2 bases and J by 8 bases, with 15 bases between them. The CDR3 length is 14 residues. The same data also went into a second study, on T cells of mothers and their children.

This clonotype was sampled from a boy aged 5-17 years in good health. The sample consisted of blood. J is TRBJ1-2 and V is TRBV25-1, with D maybe TRBD1 (5 bases). This CDR3 reads CASSEGRAGYGYTF. As DNA, the CDR3 is TGTGCCAGCAGTGAAGGAAGGGCAGGGTACGGCTACACCTTC.